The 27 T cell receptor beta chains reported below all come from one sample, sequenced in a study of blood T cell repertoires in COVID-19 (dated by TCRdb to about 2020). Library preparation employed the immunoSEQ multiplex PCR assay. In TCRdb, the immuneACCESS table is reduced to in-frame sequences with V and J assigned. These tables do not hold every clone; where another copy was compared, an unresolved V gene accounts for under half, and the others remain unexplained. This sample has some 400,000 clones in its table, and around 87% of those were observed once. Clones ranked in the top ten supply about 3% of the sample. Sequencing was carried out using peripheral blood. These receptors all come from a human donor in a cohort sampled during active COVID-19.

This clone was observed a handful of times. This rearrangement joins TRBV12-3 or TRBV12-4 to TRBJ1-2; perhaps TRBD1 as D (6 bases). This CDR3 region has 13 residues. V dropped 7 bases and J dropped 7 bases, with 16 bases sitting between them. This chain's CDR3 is CASTLGGLGGYTF. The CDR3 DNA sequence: TGTGCCAGCACCCTAGGGGGTTTAGGTGGCTACACCTTC.

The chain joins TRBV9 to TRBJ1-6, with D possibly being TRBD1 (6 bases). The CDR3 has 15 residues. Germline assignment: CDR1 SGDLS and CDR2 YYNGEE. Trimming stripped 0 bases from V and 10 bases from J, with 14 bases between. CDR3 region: CASSVVGTQGSPLHF. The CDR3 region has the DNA TGTGCCAGCAGCGTAGTAGGCACTCAGGGGTCACCCCTCCACTTT. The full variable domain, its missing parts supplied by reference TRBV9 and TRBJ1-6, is DSGVTQTPKHLITATGQRVTLRCSPRSGDLSVYWYQQSLDQGLQFLIQYYNGEERAKGNILERFSAQQFPDLHSELNLSSLELGDSALYFCASSVVGTQGSPLHFGNGTRLTVT.

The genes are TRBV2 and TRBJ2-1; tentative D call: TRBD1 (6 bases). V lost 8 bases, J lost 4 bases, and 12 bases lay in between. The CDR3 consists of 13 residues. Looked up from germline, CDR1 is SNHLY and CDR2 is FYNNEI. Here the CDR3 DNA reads TGTGCCAGCGTGAGGGGGTGGTACAATGAGCAGTTCTTC. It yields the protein CASVRGWYNEQFF.

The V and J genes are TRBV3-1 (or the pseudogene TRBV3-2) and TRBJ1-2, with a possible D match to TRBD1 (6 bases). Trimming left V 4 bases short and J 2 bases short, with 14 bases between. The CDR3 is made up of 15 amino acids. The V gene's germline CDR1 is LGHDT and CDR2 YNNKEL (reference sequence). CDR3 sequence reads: CASSPRTERNYGYTF. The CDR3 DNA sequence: TGTGCCAGCAGCCCGCGGACAGAGAGGAACTATGGCTACACCTTC.

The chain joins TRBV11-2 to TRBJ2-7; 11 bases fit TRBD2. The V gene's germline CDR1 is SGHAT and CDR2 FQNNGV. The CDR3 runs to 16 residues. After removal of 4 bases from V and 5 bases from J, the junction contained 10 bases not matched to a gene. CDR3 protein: CASSSLSGRAGDEQYF. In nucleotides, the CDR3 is TGTGCCAGCAGCTCGCTTAGCGGGAGGGCGGGGGACGAGCAGTACTTC.

Here the CDR3 DNA reads TGCGCCAGCAGCGCCACGGGGAACACTGAAGCTTTCTTT. Residues: CASSATGNTEAFF. The rearrangement links TRBV5-1 to TRBJ1-1; D is undetermined. The V end lost 4 bases, the J end lost 1 base, and 8 bases lay between the germline ends. The CDR3 length is 13 residues. CDR1 is SGHRS, CDR2 YFSETQ, per germline.

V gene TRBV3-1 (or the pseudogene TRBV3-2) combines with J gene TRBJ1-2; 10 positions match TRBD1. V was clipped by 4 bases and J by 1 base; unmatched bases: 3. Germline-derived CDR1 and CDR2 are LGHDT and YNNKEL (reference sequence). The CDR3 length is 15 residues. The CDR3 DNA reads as TGTGCCAGCAGCCCTTGGACAGGGGGTAACTATGGCTACACCTTC. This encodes CASSPWTGGNYGYTF.

The CDR3 sequence: CASSQGSVLVRWTEAFF. The CDR3 DNA sequence: TGCGCCAGCAGCCAAGGGAGCGTTTTGGTCCGGTGGACTGAAGCTTTCTTT. The chain uses TRBV4-1 and TRBJ1-1; D unresolved. CDR3 length: 17 amino acids. V was trimmed by 1 base and J by 5 bases, leaving 20 bases between them. Germline CDR1 MGHRA, CDR2 YSYEKL.

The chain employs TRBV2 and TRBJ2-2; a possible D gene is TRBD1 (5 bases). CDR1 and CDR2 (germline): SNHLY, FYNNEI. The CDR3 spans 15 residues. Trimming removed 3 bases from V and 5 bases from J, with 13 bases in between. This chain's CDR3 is CASSEGLSVTGELFF. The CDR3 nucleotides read TGTGCCAGCAGTGAGGGGCTCAGCGTAACCGGGGAGCTGTTTTTT.

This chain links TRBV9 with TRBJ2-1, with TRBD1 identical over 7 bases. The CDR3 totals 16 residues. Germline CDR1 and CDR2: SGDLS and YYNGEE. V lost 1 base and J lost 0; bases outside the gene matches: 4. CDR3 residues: CASSVQTGSSYNEQFF. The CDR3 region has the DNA TGTGCCAGCAGCGTACAGACAGGGAGCTCCTACAATGAGCAGTTCTTC.

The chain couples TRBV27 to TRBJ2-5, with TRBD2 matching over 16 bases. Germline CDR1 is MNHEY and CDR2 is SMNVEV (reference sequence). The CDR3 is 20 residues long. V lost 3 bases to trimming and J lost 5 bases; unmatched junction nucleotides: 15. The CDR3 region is CASSFRFPGLAGGLFETQYF. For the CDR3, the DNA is TGTGCCAGCAGTTTCCGGTTCCCGGGACTAGCGGGAGGGCTTTTCGAGACCCAGTACTTC.

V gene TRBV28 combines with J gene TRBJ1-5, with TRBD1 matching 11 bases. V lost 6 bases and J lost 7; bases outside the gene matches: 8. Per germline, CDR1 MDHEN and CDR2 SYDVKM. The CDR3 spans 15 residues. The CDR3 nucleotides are TGTGCCAGCAGGAGGACAGGGGGCGATGGACAGCCCCAGCATTTT. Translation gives CASRRTGGDGQPQHF. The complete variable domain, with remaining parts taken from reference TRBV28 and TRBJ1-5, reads DVKVTQSSRYLVKRTGEKVFLECVQDMDHENMFWYRQDPGLGLRLIYFSYDVKMKEKGDIPEGYSVSREKKERFSLILESASTNQTSMYLCASRRTGGDGQPQHFGDGTRLSIL.

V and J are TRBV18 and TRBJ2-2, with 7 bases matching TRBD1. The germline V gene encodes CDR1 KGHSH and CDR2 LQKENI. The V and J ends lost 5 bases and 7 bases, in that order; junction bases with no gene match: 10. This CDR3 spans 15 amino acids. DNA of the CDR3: TGTGCCAGCTCAAATCCGGGACAGATAGGCGGGGAGCTGTTTTTT. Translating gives CASSNPGQIGGELFF.

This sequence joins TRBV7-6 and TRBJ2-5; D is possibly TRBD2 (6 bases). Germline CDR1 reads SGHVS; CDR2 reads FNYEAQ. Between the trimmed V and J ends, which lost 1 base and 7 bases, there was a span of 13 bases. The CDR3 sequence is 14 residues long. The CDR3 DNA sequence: TGTGCCAGCAGCTTAGGCGGGACCCCCGGGACCCAGTACTTC. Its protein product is CASSLGGTPGTQYF.

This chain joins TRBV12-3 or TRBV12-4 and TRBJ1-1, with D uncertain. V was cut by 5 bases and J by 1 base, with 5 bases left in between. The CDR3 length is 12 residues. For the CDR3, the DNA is TGTGCCAGCAGTCGACAGAACACTGAAGCTTTCTTT. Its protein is CASSRQNTEAFF.

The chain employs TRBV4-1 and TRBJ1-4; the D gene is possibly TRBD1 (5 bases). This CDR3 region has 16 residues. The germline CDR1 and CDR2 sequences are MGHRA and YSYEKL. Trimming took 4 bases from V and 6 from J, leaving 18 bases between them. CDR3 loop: CASSRDAGTGYEKLFF. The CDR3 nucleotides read TGCGCCAGCAGCCGAGACGCAGGGACTGGATATGAAAAACTGTTTTTT.

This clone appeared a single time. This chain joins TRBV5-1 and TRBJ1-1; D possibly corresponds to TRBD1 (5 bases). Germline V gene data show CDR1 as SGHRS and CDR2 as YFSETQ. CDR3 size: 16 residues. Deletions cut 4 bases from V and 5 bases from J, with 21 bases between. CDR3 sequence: CASSPGPEGAGTEAFF. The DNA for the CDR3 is TGCGCCAGCAGCCCGGGCCCGGAAGGGGCAGGAACTGAAGCTTTCTTT.

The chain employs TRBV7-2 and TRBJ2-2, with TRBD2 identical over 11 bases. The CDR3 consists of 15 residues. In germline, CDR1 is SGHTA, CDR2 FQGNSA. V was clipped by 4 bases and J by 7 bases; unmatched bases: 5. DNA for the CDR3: TGTGCCAGCAGCTCCTGGACTAGCGGGTTCGGGGAGCTGTTTTTT. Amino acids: CASSSWTSGFGELFF.

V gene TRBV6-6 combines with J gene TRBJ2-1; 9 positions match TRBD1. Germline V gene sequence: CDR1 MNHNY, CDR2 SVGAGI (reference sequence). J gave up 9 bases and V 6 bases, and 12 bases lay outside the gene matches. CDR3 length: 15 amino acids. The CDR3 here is CASRPTGGLLGEQFF. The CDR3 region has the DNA TGTGCCAGCAGGCCTACAGGGGGCCTCCTGGGTGAGCAGTTCTTC.

This CDR3 is CAWEEGEKLFF. The CDR3 nucleotides are TGTGCCTGGGAGGAGGGGGAAAAACTGTTTTTT. This rearrangement joins TRBV30 to TRBJ1-4; TRBD1 is a possible D gene (5 bases). The CDR3 consists of 11 residues. Trimming took off 5 bases at V and 8 bases at J, with 9 bases between the two ends. Germline lookup yields CDR1 GTSNPN and CDR2 SVGIG (reference sequence).

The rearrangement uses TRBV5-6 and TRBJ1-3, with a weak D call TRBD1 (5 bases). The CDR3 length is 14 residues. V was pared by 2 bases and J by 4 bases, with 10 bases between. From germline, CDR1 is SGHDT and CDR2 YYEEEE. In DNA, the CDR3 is TGTGCCAGCAGCTTTTCAGGGTTAGGAAACACCATATATTTT. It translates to CASSFSGLGNTIYF.

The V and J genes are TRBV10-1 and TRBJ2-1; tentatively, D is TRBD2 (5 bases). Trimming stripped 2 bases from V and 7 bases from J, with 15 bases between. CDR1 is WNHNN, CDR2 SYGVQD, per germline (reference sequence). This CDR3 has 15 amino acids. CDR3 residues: CASSEGLGSGNEQFF. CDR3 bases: TGCGCCAGCAGTGAGGGACTTGGGTCTGGTAATGAGCAGTTCTTC.

In DNA form, the CDR3 reads TGTGCCAGTAGTTTCCAGGACACCGGGGAGCTGTTTTTT. Its translation is CASSFQDTGELFF. The chain employs TRBV19 and TRBJ2-2; D call uncertain. In germline, CDR1 is LNHDA, CDR2 SQIVND (reference sequence). Trimming stripped 5 bases from V and 3 bases from J, with 7 bases between. The CDR3 sequence is 13 residues long.

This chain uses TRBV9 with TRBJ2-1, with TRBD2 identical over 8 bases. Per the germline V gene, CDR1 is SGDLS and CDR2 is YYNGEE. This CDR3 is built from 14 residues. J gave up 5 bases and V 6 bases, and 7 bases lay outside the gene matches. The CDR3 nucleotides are TGTGCCAGCACCGCCGGGGGGGCCAACAATGAGCAGTTCTTC. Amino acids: CASTAGGANNEQFF.

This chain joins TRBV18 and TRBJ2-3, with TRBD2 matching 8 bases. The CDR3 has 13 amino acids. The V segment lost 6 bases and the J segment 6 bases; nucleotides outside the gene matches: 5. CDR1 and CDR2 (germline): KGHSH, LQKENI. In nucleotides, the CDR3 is TGTGCCAGCTCCCCCGCGGGAGGTGATACGCAGTATTTT. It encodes CASSPAGGDTQYF.

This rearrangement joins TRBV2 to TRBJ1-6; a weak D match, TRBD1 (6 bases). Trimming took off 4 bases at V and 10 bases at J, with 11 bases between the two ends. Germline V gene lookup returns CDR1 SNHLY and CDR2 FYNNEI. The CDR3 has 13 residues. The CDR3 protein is CASSVDSRSPLHF. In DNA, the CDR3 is TGTGCCAGCAGTGTGGACAGTAGGTCACCCCTCCACTTT.

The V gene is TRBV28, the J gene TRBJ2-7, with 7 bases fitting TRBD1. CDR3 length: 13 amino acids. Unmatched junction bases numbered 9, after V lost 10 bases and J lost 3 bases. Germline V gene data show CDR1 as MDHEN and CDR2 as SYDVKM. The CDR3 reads CAINTGQLYEQYF. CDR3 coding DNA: TGTGCCATCAATACGGGACAGCTCTACGAGCAGTACTTC.